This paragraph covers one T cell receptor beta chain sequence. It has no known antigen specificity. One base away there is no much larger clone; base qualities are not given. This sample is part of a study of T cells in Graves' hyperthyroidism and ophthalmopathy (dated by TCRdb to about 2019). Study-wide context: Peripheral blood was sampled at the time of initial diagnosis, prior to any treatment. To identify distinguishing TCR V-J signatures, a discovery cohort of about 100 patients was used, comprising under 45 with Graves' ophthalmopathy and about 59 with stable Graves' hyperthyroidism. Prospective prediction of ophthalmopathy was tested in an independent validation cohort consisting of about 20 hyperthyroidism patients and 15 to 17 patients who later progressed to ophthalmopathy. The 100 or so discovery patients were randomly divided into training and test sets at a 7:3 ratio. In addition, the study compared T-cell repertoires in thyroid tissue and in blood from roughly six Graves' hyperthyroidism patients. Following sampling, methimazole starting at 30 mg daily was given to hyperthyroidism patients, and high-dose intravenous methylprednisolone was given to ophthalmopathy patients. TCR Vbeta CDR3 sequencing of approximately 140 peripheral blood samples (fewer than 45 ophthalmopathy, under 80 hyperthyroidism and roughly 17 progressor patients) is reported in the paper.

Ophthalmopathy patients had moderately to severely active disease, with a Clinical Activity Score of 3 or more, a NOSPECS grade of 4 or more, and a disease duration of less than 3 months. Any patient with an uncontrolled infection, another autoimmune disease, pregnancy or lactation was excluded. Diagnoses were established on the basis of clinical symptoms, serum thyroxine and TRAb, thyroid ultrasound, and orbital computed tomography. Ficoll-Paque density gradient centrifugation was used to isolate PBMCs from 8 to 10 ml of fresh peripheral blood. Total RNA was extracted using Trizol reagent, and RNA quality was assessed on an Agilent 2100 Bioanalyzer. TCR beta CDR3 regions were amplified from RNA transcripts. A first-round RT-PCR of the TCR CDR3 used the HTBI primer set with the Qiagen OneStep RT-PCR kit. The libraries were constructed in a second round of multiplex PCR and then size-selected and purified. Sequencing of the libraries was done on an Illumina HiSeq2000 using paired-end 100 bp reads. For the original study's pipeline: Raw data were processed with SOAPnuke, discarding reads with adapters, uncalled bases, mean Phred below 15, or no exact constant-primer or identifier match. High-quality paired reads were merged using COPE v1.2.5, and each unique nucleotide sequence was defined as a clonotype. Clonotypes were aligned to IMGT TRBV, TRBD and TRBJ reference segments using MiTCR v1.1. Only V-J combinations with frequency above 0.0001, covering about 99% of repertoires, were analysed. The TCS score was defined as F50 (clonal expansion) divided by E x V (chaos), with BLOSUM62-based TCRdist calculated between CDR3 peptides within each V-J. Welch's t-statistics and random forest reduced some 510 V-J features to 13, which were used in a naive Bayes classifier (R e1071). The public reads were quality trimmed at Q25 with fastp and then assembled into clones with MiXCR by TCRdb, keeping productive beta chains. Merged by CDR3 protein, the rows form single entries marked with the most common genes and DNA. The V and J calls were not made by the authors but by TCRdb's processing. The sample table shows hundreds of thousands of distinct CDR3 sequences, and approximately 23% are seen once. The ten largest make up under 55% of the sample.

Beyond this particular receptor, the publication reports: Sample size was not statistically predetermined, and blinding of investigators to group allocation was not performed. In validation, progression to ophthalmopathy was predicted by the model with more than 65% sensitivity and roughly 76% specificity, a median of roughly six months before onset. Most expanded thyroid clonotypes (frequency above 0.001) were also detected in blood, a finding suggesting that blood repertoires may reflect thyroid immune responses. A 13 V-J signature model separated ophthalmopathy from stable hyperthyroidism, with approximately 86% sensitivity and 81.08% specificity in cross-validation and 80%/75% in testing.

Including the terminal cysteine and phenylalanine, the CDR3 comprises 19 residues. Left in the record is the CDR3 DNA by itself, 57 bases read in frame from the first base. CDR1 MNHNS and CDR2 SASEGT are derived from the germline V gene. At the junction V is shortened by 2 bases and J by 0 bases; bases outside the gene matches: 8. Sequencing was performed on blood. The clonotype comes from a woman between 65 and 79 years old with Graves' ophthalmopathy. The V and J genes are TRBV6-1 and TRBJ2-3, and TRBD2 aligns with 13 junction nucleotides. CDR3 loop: CASSERPLAGGTSTDTQYF. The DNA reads TGTGCCAGCAGTGAACGTCCACTAGCGGGAGGGACTAGCACAGATACGCAGTATTTT.